These T cell receptor beta chains were read from a single sample in a study of blood T cell repertoires in COVID-19. Assay used: immunoSEQ multiplex PCR; TCRdb lists only in-frame clones, some missing. The sample consists of approximately 290,000 clones, 70% to 90% of them appearing once. The sequenced sample was PBMCs or T cells enriched from blood (not recorded which). These receptors came from a woman in her twenties or thirties who had recovered from COVID-19. The CDR3 runs from the conserved cysteine through the conserved F or W. The D gene is left open where the match is weak. For some rows the clone size is stated as once, few or many, or as a class when expanded; others skip it.

V	size	D	J	DNA	CDR3
TRBV23-1	-	-	TRBJ2-7	TGCGCCAGCACCCGAAGACAGATCTCCTCCTACGAGCAGTACTTC	CASTRRQISSYEQYF
TRBV20-1	-	-	TRBJ1-4	TGCAGTGCTAGTAAGATTCGGCAGGGATACGAAAAACTGTTTTTT	CSASKIRQGYEKLFF
TRBV28	-	TRBD1	TRBJ1-5	TGTGCCAGCAGTTTTGAGAACAGGGGTATCCTTGGCAATCAGCCCCAGCATTTT	CASSFENRGILGNQPQHF
TRBV11-2	-	-	TRBJ1-1	TGTGCCAGCAGCTTGAGGGCAGGAATGAACACTGAAGCTTTCTTT	CASSLRAGMNTEAFF
TRBV9	few	-	TRBJ2-1	TGTGCCAGCAGCGTAGCTGCGCTAGTTGGGAATGAGCAGTTCTTC	CASSVAALVGNEQFF
TRBV11-2	-	-	TRBJ1-1	TGTGCCAGCAGCTCGACAGTGTCGAGAGAAGCTTTCTTT	CASSSTVSREAFF
TRBV28	once	TRBD2	TRBJ2-5	TGTGCCAGCAGTTCTCCGGAAGCGGGAGTGGTGGGGACCCAGTACTTC	CASSSPEAGVVGTQYF
TRBV7-8	-	-	TRBJ2-5	TGTGCCAGCAGCCCGTACCTCGGGGATAAAGCGATCCAAGAGACCCAGTACTTC	CASSPYLGDKAIQETQYF
TRBV27	-	-	TRBJ1-3	TGTGCCAGCAGTTTAAACGTACAGGGACCTGGAAACACCATATATTTT	CASSLNVQGPGNTIYF
TRBV28	-	TRBD1	TRBJ1-4	TGTGCCAGCAGTCCGCGTAACCGGGACAGGGTATGGAAACTGTTTTTT	CASSPRNRDRVWKLFF
TRBV14	few	TRBD1	TRBJ1-1	TGTGCCAGCAGCCCGTTGGGACAGAGGACGAACACTGAAGCTTTCTTT	CASSPLGQRTNTEAFF
TRBV4-1	-	-	TRBJ2-2	TGCGCCAGCAGCCAAGGGTCAGGGGGGTACACCGGGGAGCTGTTTTTT	CASSQGSGGYTGELFF
TRBV30	-	TRBD1	TRBJ1-2	TGTGCCTGGAAGATACAGGGGTGGGCTGGCTACACCTTC	CAWKIQGWAGYTF
TRBV9	-	-	TRBJ2-1	TGTGCCAGCAGCGTAGAGGGCAGGGGAGGGGTCAATGAGCAGTTCTTC	CASSVEGRGGVNEQFF
TRBV7-9	-	TRBD1	TRBJ1-5	TGTGCCAGCAGGAAGACAGGGGAGGGGAACAATCAGCCCCAGCATTTT	CASRKTGEGNNQPQHF
TRBV6-5	once	-	TRBJ2-7	TGTGCCAGCAGGCAGGGCCTCTCCTACGAGCAGTACTTC	CASRQGLSYEQYF
TRBV5-1	few	-	TRBJ2-7	TGCGCCAGCAGCTGGGGACAAGCCTACGAGCAGTACTTC	CASSWGQAYEQYF
TRBV3-1/TRBV3-2	-	-	TRBJ2-3	TGTGCCAGCAGCCAAGAGGCTAGAACGGATACGCAGTATTTT	CASSQEARTDTQYF
TRBV5-1	-	TRBD2	TRBJ2-3	TGCGCCAGCAGCTTTGCGGGGGGGCCGGGAACAGATACGCAGTATTTT	CASSFAGGPGTDTQYF
TRBV7-2	-	TRBD2	TRBJ2-7	TGTGCCAGCAGTTACCCGGGACTAGTGTACGAGCAGTACTTC	CASSYPGLVYEQYF
TRBV30	-	-	TRBJ1-1	TGTGCCTGGAGTCCCGACTCTATGAACACTGAAGCTTTCTTT	CAWSPDSMNTEAFF
TRBV7-2	-	-	TRBJ1-3	TGTGCCAGCAGCTTAACAGGGAACACCATATATTTT	CASSLTGNTIYF
TRBV5-1	-	TRBD2	TRBJ2-4	TGCGCCAGCAGCAAAACTAGCGGGACCGGGAACATTCAGTACTTC	CASSKTSGTGNIQYF
TRBV28	-	-	TRBJ1-2	TGTGCCAGCAGTAGTGACACAACCTCCTTCTATGGCTACACCTTC	CASSSDTTSFYGYTF
TRBV7-6	few	-	TRBJ2-7	TGTGCCAGCAGCCCCGCACAGGGACCCTACGAGCAGTACTTC	CASSPAQGPYEQYF
TRBV19	-	TRBD2	TRBJ2-1	TGTGCCAGTAGTATGATAGTTTGGGGACTAGCCCCATACAATGAGCAGTTCTTC	CASSMIVWGLAPYNEQFF
TRBV7-2	-	-	TRBJ1-5	TGTGCCAGCAGCCTCCCAGGGCAGCCCCAGCATTTT	CASSLPGQPQHF
TRBV6-5	-	-	TRBJ1-2	TGTGCCAGCAGCCCCTCAGGAGGGCCAAGCTATGGCTACACCTTC	CASSPSGGPSYGYTF
TRBV5-1	-	-	TRBJ1-1	TGCGCCAGCAGCGCTAGCAGAATGAACACTGAAGCTTTCTTT	CASSASRMNTEAFF
TRBV21-1	-	-	TRBJ1-5	TGTGCCAGCAGCAGGCCACCAGTTGGCAATCAGCCCCAGCATTTT	CASSRPPVGNQPQHF
TRBV24-1	-	-	TRBJ2-2	TGTGCCACCAGTGATCCGGCCGGGACACTGAACACCGGGGAGCTGTTTTTT	CATSDPAGTLNTGELFF
TRBV28	-	-	TRBJ1-6	TGTGCCAGCGGGACCCCACAGGGATCGCCGAATTCACCCCTCCACTTT	CASGTPQGSPNSPLHF
TRBV11-2	-	TRBD2	TRBJ2-2	TGTGCCAGCAGCCCCCAACTAGCGGGGGGGCCTTTGGCCGGGGAGCTGTTTTTT	CASSPQLAGGPLAGELFF
TRBV6-5	-	-	TRBJ2-4	TGTGCCAGCAGACCGGGACACATCAAAAACATTCAGTACTTC	CASRPGHIKNIQYF
TRBV30	-	-	TRBJ1-2	TGTGCCTGGAGTGTATCCGTCGGGACTCGGGATGGCTACACCTTC	CAWSVSVGTRDGYTF
TRBV6-5	once	TRBD1	TRBJ1-5	TGTGCCAGCAATACCGACAGGGTGATCGATCAGCCCCAGCATTTT	CASNTDRVIDQPQHF